This T cell receptor beta chain is drawn from a study of untreated major depressive disorder. Patients had moderate to severe depression. V shed 4 bases and J 11 bases; nucleotides not matched to a gene: 1. The CDR3 sequence is 13 residues long. Germline loops: CDR1 SGHDT, CDR2 YYEEEE. Study conclusions and caveats: TRBV05-01 (Vbeta 5.1) usage was higher in CD4+ T cells of depressed patients than controls. Private clones made up every subject's top five TRBV05-01 clones. The small study sample limits how generally findings apply.

About this clone itself: Its specificity is unknown.

The protocol was immunoSEQ multiplex PCR, while the TCRdb copy is restricted to in-frame clones and leaves out a portion. The repertoire holds 10,000 to 15,000 clones, about 93% seen once, with less than 0.95% in the top ten. This clonotype originated in a man aged 25-40 years with major depressive disorder. V and J are TRBV5-6 and TRBJ1-6, with TRBD1 identical over 12 bases. Sequencing used CD4+ T cells from PBMCs. The CDR3 protein is CASSRDRGPPLHF. The CDR3 DNA is TGTGCCAGCAGCAGGGACAGGGGGCCACCCCTCCACTTT.